This record covers a single T cell receptor beta chain. This entry comes from a study of shared clonotypes between healthy human individuals. Unsorted PBMC contributed roughly 320 ng DNA, approximately 30,000 T cell genomes, to each replicate PCR. The authors' processing: Because ImmunoSEQ provided only junction sequences with no quality scores, the filtering differed. Some clones are missing from TCRdb's copy, which holds only in-frame ones; the method was immunoSEQ multiplex PCR. The V and J calls and clone size come from that table; D and trimming were worked out from the DNA. The profile covers around 480,000 clones, with about 79% appearing a single time and approximately 12% taken by the ten largest. The CDR3 totals 12 residues. With 4 bases removed from V and 2 bases from J, the gap between germline ends came to 6 bases. Germline loops: CDR1 MDHEN, CDR2 SYDVKM. Unsorted samples, those not sorted, used 75 million to 90 million PBMCs for genomic DNA.

Sequencing used PBMCs. The sequence came from a woman in her thirties or forties in good health. Some clones in this sample may be carry-over from other donors' samples. The chain carries TRBV28 and TRBJ2-7; D gene unclear. The CDR3 loop reads CASSSDTYEQYF. The CDR3 DNA sequence: TGTGCCAGCAGTTCTGACACCTACGAGCAGTACTTC.